This TCR beta chain is drawn from a study of blood T cell repertoires in COVID-19. Study background: The United States, Italy and Spain provided the acute and convalescent COVID-19 samples.

Per the authors' pipeline: The assay estimated nucleated cells by amplifying reference gene primers. Method: immunoSEQ multiplex PCR; TCRdb's copy keeps in-frame clones and lacks some. For V, J and clone size, that table is used; D and trimming come from the DNA. Of 300,000 to 450,000 clones in the sample, roughly 90% were seen once. Enrollment of patients from Seattle took place during active infection, with longitudinal follow-up. Sequencing input: peripheral blood. The sequence derives from a woman in her thirties with COVID-19, enrolled during active disease.

DNA for the CDR3: TGTGCCAGTAGCCCCGATGTAGAGTCCTATGGCTACACCTTC. Translation gives CASSPDVESYGYTF. The rearrangement joins TRBV19 to TRBJ1-2; no clear D. Trimming took off 6 bases at V and 4 bases at J, with 15 bases between the two ends. This CDR3 has 14 residues. Germline lookup yields CDR1 LNHDA and CDR2 SQIVND (reference sequence).